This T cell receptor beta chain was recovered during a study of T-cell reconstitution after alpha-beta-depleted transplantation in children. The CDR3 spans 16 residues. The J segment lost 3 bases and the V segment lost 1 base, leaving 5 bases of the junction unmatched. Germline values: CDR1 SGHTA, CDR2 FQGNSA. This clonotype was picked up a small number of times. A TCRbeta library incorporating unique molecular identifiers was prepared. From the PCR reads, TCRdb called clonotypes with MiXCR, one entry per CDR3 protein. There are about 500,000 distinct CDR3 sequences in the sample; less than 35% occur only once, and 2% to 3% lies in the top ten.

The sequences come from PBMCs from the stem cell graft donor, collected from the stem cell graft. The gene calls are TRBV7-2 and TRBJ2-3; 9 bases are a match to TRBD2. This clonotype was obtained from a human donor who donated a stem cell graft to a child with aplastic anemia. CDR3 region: CASSLDPAGGTDTQYF. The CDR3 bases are TGTGCCAGCAGCTTAGACCCAGCGGGAGGAACAGATACGCAGTATTTT.